These T cell receptor beta chains were read from a single sample in a study of blood T cell repertoires in COVID-19. TCRdb's copy holds only in-frame clones and misses some; the assay was immunoSEQ multiplex PCR. This table holds some 45,000 clones, 75% to 85% found once. The sequenced sample consisted of peripheral blood. Receptor source: an elderly man in a cohort sampled during active COVID-19. CDR3s include the opening cysteine and the closing phenylalanine or tryptophan. The D gene is left open where the match is weak. Some rows have no size entry. The others give once, few or many, or a class for an expanded clone.

size	V	J	length	D	DNA	CDR3
-	TRBV5-1	TRBJ2-3	14	-	TGCGCCAGCAGCTTGTTTCCGGGCACAGATACGCAGTATTTT	CASSLFPGTDTQYF
-	TRBV4-3	TRBJ2-7	16	TRBD2	TGCGCCAGCAGCCAAGATGTACCGGGACTAGACTACGAGCAGTACTTC	CASSQDVPGLDYEQYF
-	TRBV3-1/TRBV3-2	TRBJ2-7	14	-	TGTGCCAGCAGCCTAATTCAGGGTTCCCACGAGCAGTACTTC	CASSLIQGSHEQYF
-	TRBV6-1	TRBJ1-5	17	-	TGTGCCAGCAGTGCCGGGACACGAGTGGGGTTGGGTCAGCCCCAGCATTTT	CASSAGTRVGLGQPQHF
-	TRBV29-1	TRBJ2-5	14	TRBD2	TGCAGCGTTGAACGGACTAGAGGATTAGAGACCCAGTACTTC	CSVERTRGLETQYF
-	TRBV7-9	TRBJ2-5	13	-	TGTGCCAGCAGCTCGACTGTGCAAGAGACCCAGTACTTC	CASSSTVQETQYF
-	TRBV4-1	TRBJ1-3	18	-	TGCGCCAGCAGCCGAACCGCAGGGCCCCCGAGCTCTGGAAACACCATATATTTT	CASSRTAGPPSSGNTIYF
-	TRBV27	TRBJ1-1	15	-	TGTGCCAGCAGCTACAGGGACGGCGGGAACACTGAAGCTTTCTTT	CASSYRDGGNTEAFF
-	TRBV6-5	TRBJ2-5	14	-	TGTGCCAGCAGTTACGGTAACAGGGCAGAGACCCAGTACTTC	CASSYGNRAETQYF
-	TRBV5-5	TRBJ1-5	13	-	TGTGCCAGCAGCAAAGCGGGGGATCAGCCCCAGCATTTT	CASSKAGDQPQHF
-	TRBV29-1	TRBJ2-5	14	TRBD2	TGCAGCGCGGAGCTCGGGAGGGTGGATGAGACCCAGTACTTC	CSAELGRVDETQYF
-	TRBV28	TRBJ2-7	12	-	TGTGCCAGCAGTTTCCAGGTCTACGAGCAGTACTTC	CASSFQVYEQYF
-	TRBV20-1	TRBJ1-1	11	-	TGCAGTGCTAGGGTACAGCTCGAAGCTTTCTTT	CSARVQLEAFF
-	TRBV2	TRBJ2-5	14	-	TGTGCCAGCAGATGGGGCAGGGCGGAGGAGACCCAGTACTTC	CASRWGRAEETQYF
-	TRBV18	TRBJ1-4	16	-	TGTGCCAGCTCACCACCGAGAACCGCAACTAATGAAAAACTGTTTTTT	CASSPPRTATNEKLFF
-	TRBV9	TRBJ2-1	16	TRBD2	TGTGCCAGCAGCGTAGCTCGGACTAGCGGGAGAAATGAGCAGTTCTTC	CASSVARTSGRNEQFF
-	TRBV7-3	TRBJ2-3	14	-	TGTGCCAGCAGCTTAACTTCACTCACAGATACGCAGTATTTT	CASSLTSLTDTQYF
-	TRBV11-2	TRBJ2-7	16	TRBD2	TGTGCCAGCAGCTTAGATCCCTGGGGGGGCTCCTACGAGCAGTACTTC	CASSLDPWGGSYEQYF
-	TRBV5-4	TRBJ1-2	13	TRBD1	TGTGCCAGCAGCCCCGGACAGGGAGATGGCTACACCTTC	CASSPGQGDGYTF
-	TRBV29-1	TRBJ1-1	15	-	TGCAGCGTTGAAGATAGTTATTGGTACGGGGTTAGAGCTTTCTTT	CSVEDSYWYGVRAFF
few	TRBV28	TRBJ1-5	17	-	TGTGCCAGCAGCGGCCGGGGGGCGGGGTCTGGCAATCAGCCCCAGCATTTT	CASSGRGAGSGNQPQHF
-	TRBV9	TRBJ1-1	16	-	TGTGCCAGCAGCGTAGCGGGGGGCGCCGCGTACACTGAAGCTTTCTTT	CASSVAGGAAYTEAFF
-	TRBV5-6	TRBJ2-7	15	TRBD1	TGTGCCAGCAGCCTGGGCGGGACAGGAAAATACGAGCAGTACTTC	CASSLGGTGKYEQYF
few	TRBV6-1	TRBJ1-5	12	-	TGTGCCAGCAGTGAGAGCTATCAGCCCCAGCATTTT	CASSESYQPQHF
-	TRBV29-1	TRBJ2-1	13	-	TGCAGCGTTCACCCCGGCGGCAACAATGAGCAGTTCTTC	CSVHPGGNNEQFF
once	TRBV27	TRBJ2-7	16	-	TGTGCCAGCTCCCAAGGTGGGGGCAGGGTGGAATACGAGCAGTACTTC	CASSQGGGRVEYEQYF
-	TRBV7-9	TRBJ2-7	15	-	TGTGCCAGCAGCTTTCATCGTGAGGGGGCCTACGAGCAGTACTTC	CASSFHREGAYEQYF
few	TRBV5-1	TRBJ1-3	15	-	TGCGCCAGCAGCCAGACAGGCAAATCTGGAAACACCATATATTTT	CASSQTGKSGNTIYF
-	TRBV5-1	TRBJ2-2	15	TRBD1	TGCGCCAGCACCTCGACAGGGGGAAACACCGGGGAGCTGTTTTTT	CASTSTGGNTGELFF
-	TRBV28	TRBJ2-5	11	-	TGTGCCAGCAGTGGCATAGAGACCCAGTACTTC	CASSGIETQYF
-	TRBV6-5	TRBJ2-7	13	TRBD1	TGTGCCAGCAGTAACAGGGGAACACGCGAGCAGTACTTC	CASSNRGTREQYF
-	TRBV6-2/TRBV6-3	TRBJ2-1	13	TRBD2	TGTGCCAGCAGCAGACTAGCGGGTATGGACCAGTTCTTC	CASSRLAGMDQFF
-	TRBV6-5	TRBJ2-1	15	TRBD2	TGTGCCAGCAGTTATACGGGAGGGTCCTACAATGAGCAGTTCTTC	CASSYTGGSYNEQFF
-	TRBV21-1	TRBJ2-7	16	-	TGTGCCAGCAGCAACAAGGCACTAGCGGGGCGGGGCGAGCAGTACTTC	CASSNKALAGRGEQYF
-	TRBV5-3	TRBJ2-7	14	TRBD1	TGTGCCAGAAGCTTTAGACAGGGGGCCTACGAGCAGTACTTC	CARSFRQGAYEQYF
-	TRBV4-3	TRBJ1-1	14	-	TGCGCCAGCAGCTATCAGGTTAGGAACACTGAAGCTTTCTTT	CASSYQVRNTEAFF
-	TRBV20-1	TRBJ2-1	11	-	TGCAGTGCTAGAGATGAGAGCGTCCGGTTCTTC	CSARDESVRFF
-	TRBV9	TRBJ1-6	16	-	TGTGCCAGCAGCGTAAGCCTTAAGGGGACTGATTCACCCCTCCACTTT	CASSVSLKGTDSPLHF
-	TRBV4-3	TRBJ1-1	13	-	TGCGCCAGCAGCCTGGACAGGAACACTGAAGCTTTCTTT	CASSLDRNTEAFF
-	TRBV2	TRBJ1-5	15	-	TGTGCCAGCAGTGAAGTACAGTTTAGCAATCAGCCCCAGCATTTT	CASSEVQFSNQPQHF
-	TRBV6-2/TRBV6-3	TRBJ1-2	14	TRBD1	TGTGCCAGCAGTTACCCGGGACAGAGAGATGGCTACACCTTC	CASSYPGQRDGYTF
-	TRBV29-1	TRBJ2-1	17	TRBD2	TGCAGCGTTGAAGTTGACCCACTAGCGGGAGTGAATAATGAGCAGTTCTTC	CSVEVDPLAGVNNEQFF
once	TRBV6-2/TRBV6-3	TRBJ1-4	17	-	TGTGCCAGCAGTTACGTCGGGGAACGGTGGGCTAATGAAAAACTGTTTTTT	CASSYVGERWANEKLFF
-	TRBV24-1	TRBJ2-5	14	-	TGTGCCACCAGTGACGTCGGGAACCAAGAGACCCAGTACTTC	CATSDVGNQETQYF
-	TRBV18	TRBJ2-3	15	TRBD1	TGTGCCAGCTCACCAGGGGGACAGGAGGCAGATACGCAGTATTTT	CASSPGGQEADTQYF
once	TRBV7-8	TRBJ1-3	15	TRBD1	TGTGCCAGCAGCTTAGGGACAGGCTCTGGAAACACCATATATTTT	CASSLGTGSGNTIYF
once	TRBV19	TRBJ1-2	15	TRBD1	TGTGCCAGTAGTACTCCGGGACAGGGGGACTATGGCTACACCTTC	CASSTPGQGDYGYTF
-	TRBV24-1	TRBJ1-2	15	TRBD1	TGTGCCACCAGTGATCGGACAGGGGACAACTATGGCTACACCTTC	CATSDRTGDNYGYTF
once	TRBV28	TRBJ2-1	13	-	TGTGCCAGCAGTCCAAAACATAACAATGAGCAGTTCTTC	CASSPKHNNEQFF
-	TRBV5-1	TRBJ2-3	15	TRBD2	TGCGCCAGCAGCAGGACTAGCGAGTTCACAGATACGCAGTATTTT	CASSRTSEFTDTQYF
-	TRBV29-1	TRBJ1-2	14	-	TGCAGCGTTCCAAGGGTGGAGATCAGGGTAGACTACACCTTC	CSVPRVEIRVDYTF
-	TRBV27	TRBJ1-6	16	TRBD1	TGTGCCAGCAGTTTATCGGGGACAGCTCATGGTTCACCCCTCCACTTT	CASSLSGTAHGSPLHF
-	TRBV5-1	TRBJ2-3	13	TRBD1	TGCGCCACCGCGACAGGGGGCTTCGATACGCAGTATTTT	CATATGGFDTQYF
-	TRBV28	TRBJ2-7	11	-	TGTGCCAGTCTAGGCTCCCACGAGCAGTACTTC	CASLGSHEQYF
-	TRBV9	TRBJ1-2	13	-	TGTGCCAGCAGCGGCACAGGGTCTCGGGGCTACACCTTC	CASSGTGSRGYTF
-	TRBV18	TRBJ1-6	17	TRBD1	TGTGCCAGCTCACCATTCAGGCAGGGGGCAAGAAATTCACCCCTCCACTTT	CASSPFRQGARNSPLHF
-	TRBV28	TRBJ2-7	14	TRBD2	TGTGCCAGCACCTCGGGGGGGGTAATTTACGAGCAGTACTTC	CASTSGGVIYEQYF